This is a list of T cell receptor beta chains from one sample in a study of CD8+CD57+ T cells in acquired aplastic anemia. TCRdb ran MiXCR on the reads and lists one entry per CDR3 protein. Of under 500,000 distinct CDR3 sequences in the sample, around 30% were seen once. Input material: sorted CD4+, CD8+, or CD8+CD57+ T cells (not recorded which) from PBMCs. The receptors originated from a human donor with aplastic anemia. CDR3s include the opening cysteine and the closing phenylalanine or tryptophan. The order of the fields is J gene, V gene, clone size, CDR3 protein. For some rows the clone size is stated as once, few or many, or as a class when expanded; others skip it.

j_call: TRBJ1-6; v_call: TRBV6-2/TRBV6-3; clone_size: -; cdr3_aa: CASSYRGSPLHF
j_call: TRBJ2-1; v_call: TRBV6-6; clone_size: few; cdr3_aa: CASSYAAGDEQFF
j_call: TRBJ1-5; v_call: TRBV2; clone_size: -; cdr3_aa: CASSWGVQYEHF
j_call: TRBJ2-7; v_call: TRBV19; clone_size: many; cdr3_aa: CASSVSGTDPYEQYF
j_call: TRBJ1-1; v_call: TRBV5-1; clone_size: -; cdr3_aa: CASSYQDSMNTEAFF
j_call: TRBJ1-6; v_call: TRBV20-1; clone_size: many; cdr3_aa: CSARGRRTMGQGISPLHF
j_call: TRBJ1-5; v_call: TRBV10-3; clone_size: -; cdr3_aa: CAIRSSGAGETQHF
j_call: TRBJ2-1; v_call: TRBV9; clone_size: few; cdr3_aa: CASSVGPGVSYNEQFF
j_call: TRBJ2-5; v_call: TRBV9; clone_size: many; cdr3_aa: CASGGRGAGEETQYF
j_call: TRBJ2-7; v_call: TRBV2; clone_size: few; cdr3_aa: CASSLRRKDYEQYF
j_call: TRBJ1-4; v_call: TRBV30; clone_size: few; cdr3_aa: CAWSVGEKLFF
j_call: TRBJ2-7; v_call: TRBV25-1; clone_size: -; cdr3_aa: CASTGLDGYEQYF
j_call: TRBJ2-5; v_call: TRBV20-1; clone_size: -; cdr3_aa: CSAGIGYRETQYF
j_call: TRBJ1-4; v_call: TRBV11-2; clone_size: -; cdr3_aa: CASSPRGGGNEKLFF
j_call: TRBJ1-5; v_call: TRBV30; clone_size: few; cdr3_aa: CAWSGGGDQPQHF
j_call: TRBJ2-7; v_call: TRBV20-1; clone_size: few; cdr3_aa: CSARPLSGMGDEQYF
j_call: TRBJ2-7; v_call: TRBV9; clone_size: many; cdr3_aa: CASSVGGTHEQYF
j_call: TRBJ2-7; v_call: TRBV29-1; clone_size: many; cdr3_aa: CSVEDPGGPSYEQYF
j_call: TRBJ2-7; v_call: TRBV2; clone_size: few; cdr3_aa: CASTLAGGQGYF